These 15 T cell receptor beta chains came from one sample sequenced in a study of T cells in Graves' hyperthyroidism and ophthalmopathy. The source material, RNA transcripts, was used to amplify TCR beta CDR3 regions. Initially, a first-round RT-PCR of the TCR CDR3 employed the HTBI primer set. TCRdb reanalysed the multiplex PCR reads using MiXCR and keeps one entry per CDR3 protein. In the table there are 330,000 or so distinct CDR3 sequences, around 18% of which are singletons. Specimen: blood. These TCRs come from a woman aged 40 to 50 with Graves' ophthalmopathy.

This chain connects TRBV27 to TRBJ1-6, with TRBD1 matching 7 bases. V dropped 6 bases and J dropped 9; count of bases not matched to a gene: 8. Germline loops: CDR1 MNHEY, CDR2 SMNVEV (reference sequence). The CDR3 consists of 14 residues. The CDR3 DNA reads TGTGCCAGCAGACAGACAGGGAGGAGTTCACCCCTCCACTTT. This codes for CASRQTGRSSPLHF.

This clonotype showed up many times. The chain joins TRBV12-3 or TRBV12-4 to TRBJ1-1; D uncertain. The germline V and J ends were trimmed by 0 bases and 3 bases, with 11 bases remaining between them. The CDR3 spans 15 residues. The CDR3 spells CASSLAIKVYTEAFF. CDR3 bases: TGTGCCAGCAGTTTAGCGATTAAGGTTTACACTGAAGCTTTCTTT.

Ten or more counts support this clonotype. The chain is built from TRBV19 and TRBJ2-3, with 9 bases matching TRBD1. Germline trimming cut 2 bases from V and 4 bases from J; bases unmatched to any gene: 10. The length of the CDR3 is 17 residues. Germline V gene lookup returns CDR1 LNHDA and CDR2 SQIVND (reference sequence). CDR3 in amino acids: CASSILGQGMVPDTQYF. Here the CDR3 DNA reads TGTGCCAGTAGTATACTTGGACAGGGGATGGTCCCAGATACGCAGTATTTT.

Ten or more counts support this clonotype. The V gene is TRBV10-3, the J gene TRBJ2-7, with TRBD1 matching 8 bases. V shed 6 bases and J 1 base; nucleotides not matched to a gene: 5. CDR1 ENHRY and CDR2 SYGVKD come from the germline V gene. The length of the CDR3 is 14 residues. DNA for the CDR3: TGTGCCATCAGCCGGACAGGGTCATCCTACGAGCAGTACTTC. This gives the protein CAISRTGSSYEQYF.

This clonotype came up many times. V gene TRBV6-5 combines with J gene TRBJ2-7; no reliable D call. The CDR3 loop spans 14 amino acids. The germline V gene has CDR1 MNHEY and CDR2 SVGAGI. V dropped 4 bases and J dropped 1 base, with 11 bases sitting between them. CDR3 region: CASSLAWSSYEQYF. The CDR3 DNA is TGTGCCAGCAGTTTAGCTTGGAGTTCCTACGAGCAGTACTTC.

This clonotype was seen ten or more times. This sequence joins TRBV13 and TRBJ2-2; no clear D gene. V was cut by 5 bases and J by 5 bases, with 6 bases left in between. Germline CDR1 and CDR2: PRHDT and FYEKMQ (reference sequence). This CDR3 contains 12 residues. This CDR3 is CASSQATGELFF. The CDR3 coding sequence is TGTGCCAGCAGCCAAGCGACCGGGGAGCTGTTTTTT.

This clonotype was recorded many times. This sequence joins TRBV5-1 and TRBJ2-5; D remains ambiguous. Germline CDR1 and CDR2: SGHRS and YFSETQ. V gave up 5 bases and J gave up 1 base, with 9 bases separating them. This CDR3 has 13 residues. The CDR3 nucleotides read TGCGCCAGCAGGAGTCCATTCCAAGAGACCCAGTACTTC. Translation: CASRSPFQETQYF.

The chain is built from TRBV7-6 and TRBJ2-5, with 7 nucleotides matching TRBD2. The trim removed 4 bases at V and 3 bases at J, leaving 11 bases unmatched. Germline CDR1 and CDR2: SGHVS and FNYEAQ. The CDR3 spans 16 residues. The CDR3 region is CASSYSSLAAKETQYF. Written as DNA, the CDR3 is TGTGCCAGCAGCTACTCCTCCCTAGCGGCAAAAGAGACCCAGTACTTC.

This clonotype was recorded at least ten times. The gene calls are TRBV12-3 or TRBV12-4 and TRBJ1-2; D is ambiguous. The V gene lost 3 bases and the J gene lost 6 bases, with 11 bases spanning the gap. CDR3 size: 13 residues. The CDR3 DNA is TGTGCCAGCAGTTTCCCCCGTGGGAATGGCTACACCTTC. Protein: CASSFPRGNGYTF.

This clonotype has a count of ten or more. The gene calls are TRBV6-5 and TRBJ2-5; a weak D match, TRBD2 (7 bases). This CDR3 is built from 15 residues. Looked up from germline, CDR1 is MNHEY and CDR2 is SVGAGI. Trimming left V 5 bases short and J 4 bases short, with 17 bases between. Here the CDR3 DNA reads TGTGCCAGCAGTCAGACCTGGGAGGGGGGAGAGACCCAGTACTTC. Protein: CASSQTWEGGETQYF.

In this sample, this clonotype turned up many times. This sequence joins TRBV27 and TRBJ2-2, with 12 bases identical to TRBD2. The V and J ends lost 6 bases and 2 bases, in that order; junction bases with no gene match: 4. Germline CDR1 reads MNHEY; CDR2 reads SMNVEV (reference sequence). The CDR3 has 16 amino acids. DNA of the CDR3: TGTGCCAGCAGGGCTAGCGGGAGGGCCAACACCGGGGAGCTGTTTTTT. It is translated as CASRASGRANTGELFF.

This clonotype was counted ten times or more. The V and J genes are TRBV29-1 and TRBJ1-2, with a possible D match to TRBD1 (6 bases). Germline CDR1 SQVTM, CDR2 ANQGSEA. V lost 0 bases and J lost 8, with 13 bases in between. CDR3 length: 13 amino acids. The CDR3 nucleotides are TGCAGCGTTGAAGATCTTGGTGACAGGGGCTACACCTTC. It encodes CSVEDLGDRGYTF.

This clonotype came up many times. A read error is possible here, since a much larger clone lies one base away. The chain has TRBV20-1 and TRBJ1-1, with a possible D match to TRBD1 (5 bases). CDR1 and CDR2 (germline): DFQATT, SNEGSKA (reference sequence). Trimming removed 2 bases at V and 0 bases at J, with 13 bases between. The CDR3 length is 15 residues. For the CDR3, the DNA is TGCAGTGCTAGACCGAGGGGCCGTGTGAACACTGAAGCTTTCTTT. It yields the protein CSARPRGRVNTEAFF.

As to this clonotype: The junction and the germline gene differ at one end; a read error may be behind it. The rearrangement links TRBV12-3 or TRBV12-4 to TRBJ1-1, with D possibly TRBD1 on 5 matching bases. The CDR3 consists of 15 residues. The CDR3 DNA is TGTGCCAGCAGCCTCAGGGACCGCGCCGGGACTGAATCTTTCTTT. Translating gives CASSLRDRAGTESFF.

This clonotype occurred many times. This chain connects TRBV28 to TRBJ2-7; weak D call: TRBD2 (6 bases). V was trimmed by 6 bases and J by 1 base, leaving 13 bases between them. The V gene's germline CDR1 is MDHEN and CDR2 SYDVKM. This CDR3 contains 14 residues. The CDR3 protein is CASREPGESYEQYF. The CDR3 region has the DNA TGTGCCAGCAGGGAACCGGGAGAATCCTACGAGCAGTACTTC.